Below are 18 T cell receptor beta chains sequenced from a single sample in a study of STAT5B mutations in CD4+ large granular lymphocyte leukemia. Sequencing was performed with immunoSEQ multiplex PCR; in TCRdb, only in-frame clones are kept and a portion is missing. The sample lists under 50,000 clones; about four fifths were seen once. Sequenced material: CD4+ T cells from blood buffy coats. The receptors come from a human donor in good health.

The chain is built from TRBV11-2 and TRBJ1-1, with 7 bases lining up with TRBD1. With V trimmed by 6 bases and J by 5 bases, 12 bases remained unmatched. This CDR3 is 15 amino acids long. Germline V gene sequence: CDR1 SGHAT, CDR2 FQNNGV. The CDR3 sequence: CASRPLQGLRTEAFF. The CDR3 bases are TGTGCCAGCAGACCTTTACAGGGGTTGCGGACTGAAGCTTTCTTT. Drawing the rest from reference TRBV11-2 and TRBJ1-1, the complete variable domain is EAGVAQSPRYKIIEKRQSVAFWCNPISGHATLYWYQQILGQGPKLLIQFQNNGVVDDSQLPKDRFSAERLKGVDSTLKIQPAKLEDSAVYLCASRPLQGLRTEAFFGQGTRLTVV.

The chain couples TRBV5-1 to TRBJ2-2; unclear D gene. V lost 0 bases to trimming and J lost 0 bases, with 12 bases between them. Germline V gives CDR1 SGHRS, CDR2 YFSETQ. The CDR3 runs 17 residues. The CDR3 region is CASSLASRLANTGELFF. CDR3 sequence (DNA): TGCGCCAGCAGCTTGGCCTCCCGACTCGCGAACACCGGGGAGCTGTTTTTT.

This chain links TRBV5-4 with TRBJ2-3; 8 bases fit TRBD2. The germline V gene encodes CDR1 SGHNT and CDR2 YYREEE (reference sequence). The V and J ends lost 5 bases and 7 bases, in that order; junction bases with no gene match: 9. The CDR3 sequence is 14 residues long. The CDR3 loop reads CASSGSGVSHTQYF. CDR3 sequence (DNA): TGTGCCAGCAGTGGTAGCGGGGTGAGTCATACGCAGTATTTT. Filled out from reference TRBV5-4 and TRBJ2-3, the complete variable domain reads ETGVTQSPTHLIKTRGQQVTLRCSSQSGHNTVSWYQQALGQGPQFIFQYYREEENGRGNFPPRFSGLQFPNYSSELNVNALELDDSALYLCASSGSGVSHTQYFGPGTRLTVL.

The chain uses TRBV28 and TRBJ1-3; possibly TRBD1 for D (6 bases). The CDR3 contains 14 residues. Germline V gene data show CDR1 as MDHEN and CDR2 as SYDVKM. Trimming took off 10 bases at V and 0 bases at J, with 13 bases between the two ends. Here the CDR3 DNA reads TGTGCCATAAACAGGGCTAGCTCTGGAAACACCATATATTTT. Amino acid sequence: CAINRASSGNTIYF.

The chain joins TRBV11-2 to TRBJ1-1; TRBD1 matches 9 bases. CDR3 length equals 15 residues. Germline CDR1 reads SGHAT; CDR2 reads FQNNGV. Germline trimming cut 4 bases from V and 9 bases from J; bases unmatched to any gene: 12. The CDR3 nucleotides read TGTGCCAGCAGCTCACCACAGGGGGCCATAATACAAGCTTTCTTT. This encodes CASSSPQGAIIQAFF.

The rearrangement uses TRBV6-4 and TRBJ2-1; D gene unclear. The germline CDR1 and CDR2 sequences are MRHNA and SNTAGT. The germline V and J ends were trimmed by 6 bases and 3 bases, with 15 bases remaining between them. There are 15 residues in the CDR3. CDR3 in amino acids: CASSKELGSYNEQFF. The CDR3 DNA reads TGTGCCAGCAGCAAGGAGCTGGGAAGCTACAATGAGCAGTTCTTC.

The chain employs TRBV5-8 and TRBJ1-1, with D possibly matching TRBD1 (6 bases). Germline V gene data show CDR1 as SGHTS and CDR2 as YDEGEE. Trimming stripped 1 base from V and 0 bases from J, with 7 bases between. The CDR3 consists of 14 residues. CDR3 bases: TGTGCCAGCAGCTTGCAGGGGATGAACACTGAAGCTTTCTTT. Amino acids: CASSLQGMNTEAFF.

The chain recombines TRBV28 with TRBJ1-6, with TRBD1 as a possible D gene (5 bases). Germline loops: CDR1 MDHEN, CDR2 SYDVKM. V was shortened by 2 bases and J by 0 bases, with 8 bases between the two germline ends. The CDR3 is 16 residues long. The CDR3 loop is CASSLGGSSYNSPLHF. CDR3 DNA: TGTGCCAGCAGTTTAGGGGGTAGCTCCTATAATTCACCCCTCCACTTT.

The V gene is TRBV9, the J gene TRBJ2-5; 7 nucleotides match TRBD1. Germline-derived CDR1 and CDR2 are SGDLS and YYNGEE. There are 14 residues in the CDR3. V lost 3 bases and J lost 4; bases outside the gene matches: 6. The CDR3 here is CASSGQGLAETQYF. The CDR3 DNA reads as TGTGCCAGCAGCGGACAGGGCTTGGCAGAGACCCAGTACTTC. Combining the CDR3 with reference TRBV9 and TRBJ2-5 gives the whole variable domain DSGVTQTPKHLITATGQRVTLRCSPRSGDLSVYWYQQSLDQGLQFLIQYYNGEERAKGNILERFSAQQFPDLHSELNLSSLELGDSALYFCASSGQGLAETQYFGPGTRLLVL.

This clone has only a few counts. The chain has TRBV19 and TRBJ1-5; the D gene is possibly TRBD1 (5 bases). CDR1 LNHDA and CDR2 SQIVND come from the germline V gene (reference sequence). The germline V and J ends were trimmed by 4 bases and 7 bases, with 17 bases remaining between them. The CDR3 is 15 amino acids. The DNA for the CDR3 is TGTGCCAGTAGTACCCAAGGGGTCGGGCGGCAGCCCCAGCATTTT. It specifies CASSTQGVGRQPQHF.

V is TRBV10-1 and J is TRBJ1-1; D perhaps matches TRBD1 (6 bases). Germline CDR1 reads WNHNN; CDR2 reads SYGVQD (reference sequence). This CDR3 is 13 amino acids long. Trimming left V 7 bases short and J 5 bases short, with 14 bases between. CDR3 sequence: CASTRGPETEAFF. CDR3 DNA sequence: TGCGCCAGCACCAGGGGACCGGAGACTGAAGCTTTCTTT.

The chain carries TRBV7-3 and TRBJ2-1; D is unclear. The CDR3 consists of 13 residues. Germline lookup yields CDR1 SGHTA and CDR2 FQGTGA. V lost 1 base and J 9 bases, leaving 10 bases between the germline ends. CDR3 in DNA: TGTGCCAGCAGCTTAAGCGTGATAAGTGAGCAGTTCTTC. Translation gives CASSLSVISEQFF.

The V and J genes are TRBV7-2 and TRBJ1-2; D remains ambiguous. The CDR3 spans 14 residues. Germline V gene data show CDR1 as SGHTA and CDR2 as FQGNSA. Trimming took off 3 bases at V and 4 bases at J, with 12 bases between the two ends. The DNA of the CDR3 is TGTGCCAGCAGCTTTAGCAGGCTTATCTATGGCTACACCTTC. Translation gives CASSFSRLIYGYTF.

The chain couples TRBV9 to TRBJ2-7; the D gene is possibly TRBD2 (5 bases). Germline V gene lookup returns CDR1 SGDLS and CDR2 YYNGEE. V was cut by 0 bases and J by 0 bases, with 10 bases left in between. CDR3 length: 15 amino acids. CDR3 amino acids: CASSVAPGSSYEQYF. The CDR3 DNA sequence: TGTGCCAGCAGCGTAGCGCCGGGGAGCTCCTACGAGCAGTACTTC.

V usage is TRBV19 and J usage is TRBJ1-3; 7 bases match TRBD1. Germline V gene sequence: CDR1 LNHDA, CDR2 SQIVND (reference sequence). Trimming removed 4 bases from V and 7 bases from J; junction bases left unmatched: 4. The CDR3 has 13 amino acids. In DNA, the CDR3 is TGTGCCAGTAGTACGACAGGGTTTAACACCATATATTTT. This codes for CASSTTGFNTIYF.

This clone came up a few times. This rearrangement joins TRBV29-1 to TRBJ1-2, with D perhaps TRBD1 (6 bases). V shed 7 bases and J shed 4 bases, with 10 bases lying between them. The CDR3 totals 11 residues. Germline assignment: CDR1 SQVTM and CDR2 ANQGSEA. CDR3 DNA: TGCAGCGGGGGGGCGAGCTATGGCTACACCTTC. Translating it yields CSGGASYGYTF.

This clone was seen a single time. The genes are TRBV10-3 and TRBJ1-1, with TRBD1 matching over 10 bases. The length of the CDR3 is 13 residues. CDR1 and CDR2 from the germline V gene are ENHRY and SYGVKD. V dropped 9 bases and J dropped 3; count of bases not matched to a gene: 4. CDR3 in amino acids: CAITGTGDTEAFF. CDR3 sequence (DNA): TGTGCCATAACCGGGACAGGGGACACTGAAGCTTTCTTT.

This clone was recorded a few times. J is TRBJ1-6 and V is TRBV10-3; the match to TRBD1 covers 7 bases. Trimming took 6 bases from V and 7 from J; bases not matched to a gene: 3. The length of the CDR3 is 13 residues. Per the germline V gene, CDR1 is ENHRY and CDR2 is SYGVKD. The CDR3 protein is CAIRGTDNSPLHF. DNA of the CDR3: TGTGCCATCAGAGGGACAGACAATTCACCCCTCCACTTT.